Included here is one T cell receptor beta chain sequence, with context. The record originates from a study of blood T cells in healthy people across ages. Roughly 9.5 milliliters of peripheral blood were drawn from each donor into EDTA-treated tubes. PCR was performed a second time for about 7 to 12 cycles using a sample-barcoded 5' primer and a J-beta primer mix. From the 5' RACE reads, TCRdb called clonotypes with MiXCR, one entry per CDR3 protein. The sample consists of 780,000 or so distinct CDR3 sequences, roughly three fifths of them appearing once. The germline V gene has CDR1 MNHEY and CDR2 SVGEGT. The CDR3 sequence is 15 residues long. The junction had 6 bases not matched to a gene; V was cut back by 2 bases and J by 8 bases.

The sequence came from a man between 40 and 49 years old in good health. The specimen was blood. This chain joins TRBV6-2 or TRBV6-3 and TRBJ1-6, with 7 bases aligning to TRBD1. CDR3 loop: CASSYRTGGDSPLHF. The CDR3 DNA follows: TGTGCCAGCAGTTACAGGACAGGCGGAGATTCACCCCTCCACTTT.